This T cell receptor (beta chain) was observed in a study of blood T cell repertoires in COVID-19 (dated by TCRdb to 2018 to 2020). About the investigation overall: Samples from collaborators originated in the United States, Italy and Spain and spanned both the acute and convalescent phases of COVID-19. The samples were drawn from two sources: the first 160 participants of the ongoing ImmuneRACE study, and 1,200 or so subjects contributed by 6 global collaborators. The material from the prospective study consisted of cDNA or gDNA derived from T cells, B-cell-depleted T cells, or PBMCs. A de-identified subject ID, COVID-19 status, age in years and sex were almost always included in the sample metadata. The repertoires were released in a freely available public database meant as a resource for research on the immune response to SARS-CoV-2. The dataset comprised deeply sampled blood TCRbeta repertoires from subjects exposed to, actively infected with, or recovered from COVID-19. Where HLA class I and class II types were available, the types were taken from metadata supplied by the sample provider, not from assay-based typing.

Overall study outcomes, separate from this receptor: How much clinical and demographic metadata was included differed by source and by participant, and the metadata was provided uncurated.

In regard to this clone: Its target antigen remains unknown. Base-call qualities are not available, and no considerably larger clone is one nucleotide away.

TCRbeta CDR3 regions were amplified from genomic DNA using the immunoSEQ Assay, a bias-controlled multiplex PCR. Under the source paper's analysis protocol: The number of nucleated cells in each sample was estimated by amplification of reference gene primers within the assay. Sequence reads were collapsed and filtered to measure the absolute abundance of every unique TCRbeta CDR3 rearrangement. For each sample, productive Simpson clonality was calculated as the square root of Simpson's diversity index over productive rearrangements. TCRdb's version of the immuneACCESS table is confined to in-frame rearrangements and falls short of the full clone set. An unresolved V gene accounts for under half of the shortfall where checked; the remainder is of unknown origin. That table gives V, J and clone size, and the DNA gave D and trimming. This sample is represented by around 100,000 clones; about 88% of them were singletons. The ten most abundant clones make up roughly 6% of the sample.

CDR1 and CDR2 (SGHRS, YFSETQ) derive from the germline V gene. CDR3 length: 15 amino acids, cysteine to phenylalanine. The retained sequence is limited to the CDR3, 45 bases, with the frame set at the first base. V is cut back by 1 base and J by 7 bases, with 5 bases in the junction unmatched. Whole blood was collected in K2EDTA tubes by collaborating institutions according to the institutions' own protocols. For TCRbeta analysis, collaborator samples were shipped as frozen whole blood, as isolated PBMCs, or as DNA extracted from either sample type. This clonotype originated in a human donor in a cohort sampled during active COVID-19. The chain is encoded by TRBV5-1 joined to TRBJ1-6, and 7 junctional nucleotides match TRBD1. The sample was peripheral blood. The CDR3 protein sequence reads: CASSLLGGENSPLHF. The DNA sequence is as follows: TGCGCCAGCAGCTTGTTAGGGGGCGAGAATTCACCCCTCCACTTT. Joined to the reference TRBV5-1 and TRBJ1-6 proteins, this CDR3 gives the full variable domain: KAGVTQTPRYLIKTRGQQVTLSCSPISGHRSVSWYQQTPGQGLQFLFEYFSETQRNKGNFPGRFSGRQFSNSRSEMNVSTLELGDSALYLCASSLLGGENSPLHFGNGTRLTVT.